A single sample gave rise to the 20 T cell receptor beta chains below, sequenced in a study of OX40 agonist ivuxolimab in advanced cancers. Only in-frame clones appear in the TCRdb table, and some are missing; sequencing was by immunoSEQ multiplex PCR. The sample includes around 32,000 clones, more than 70% of them seen just once. Specimen: CD4+ or CD8+ T cells sorted from blood, collected in a trial of the OX40 agonist ivuxolimab. The receptor source for this set is an adult with an advanced solid tumor such as melanoma, head and neck, liver or kidney cancer.

CDR3 sequence: CASSFTTGITQPQHF. The CDR3 coding sequence is TGTGCCAGCAGTTTTACAACAGGGATCACTCAGCCCCAGCATTTT. V and J are TRBV28 and TRBJ1-5, with D possibly matching TRBD1 (6 bases). The CDR3 has 15 residues. Germline lookup yields CDR1 MDHEN and CDR2 SYDVKM. Deletions cut 3 bases from V and 6 bases from J, with 15 bases between.

V gene TRBV27 combines with J gene TRBJ2-7, with D unclear. The V end lost 7 bases, the J end lost 0 bases, and 7 bases lay between the germline ends. The CDR3 sequence is 12 residues long. The V gene's germline CDR1 is MNHEY and CDR2 SMNVEV (reference sequence). The CDR3: CASTSSSYEQYF. The DNA for the CDR3 is TGTGCCAGCACCAGCAGCTCCTACGAGCAGTACTTC.

The gene calls are TRBV11-2 and TRBJ2-7; D is unresolved. Germline V gives CDR1 SGHAT, CDR2 FQNNGV. CDR3 size: 16 residues. The germline V and J ends were trimmed by 5 bases and 3 bases, with 20 bases remaining between them. The CDR3 DNA reads as TGTGCCAGCAGCCACCCCATGGGGAATCAGATCTACGAGCAGTACTTC. Translation: CASSHPMGNQIYEQYF.

The rearrangement links TRBV29-1 to TRBJ1-2, with TRBD1 matching over 8 bases. This CDR3 is built from 12 residues. V lost 5 bases to trimming and J lost 4 bases; unmatched junction nucleotides: 3. Germline CDR1 SQVTM, CDR2 ANQGSEA. The CDR3 reads CSVLQGGYGYTF. CDR3 sequence (DNA): TGCAGCGTTTTACAGGGGGGCTATGGCTACACCTTC.

This sequence joins TRBV19 and TRBJ2-7; 7 bases map to TRBD1. Losses at the gene ends were 5 bases for V and 6 bases for J; bases not matched to a gene: 10. This CDR3 spans 14 amino acids. Germline assignment: CDR1 LNHDA and CDR2 SQIVND (reference sequence). The CDR3 here is CASSEGGQLSEQYF. Here the CDR3 DNA reads TGTGCCAGTAGTGAAGGGGGCCAACTTTCCGAGCAGTACTTC. Full variable domain (remainder filled in from reference TRBV19 and TRBJ2-7): DGGITQSPKYLFRKEGQNVTLSCEQNLNHDAMYWYRQDPGQGLRLIYYSQIVNDFQKGDIAEGYSVSREKKESFPLTVTSAQKNPTAFYLCASSEGGQLSEQYFGPGTRLTVT.

This chain uses TRBV5-1 with TRBJ2-7, with a tentative D call TRBD1 (5 bases). CDR1 and CDR2 from the germline V gene are SGHRS and YFSETQ. V was cut by 3 bases and J by 5 bases, with 9 bases left in between. CDR3 length: 12 amino acids. The CDR3 nucleotides are TGCGCCAGCAGCTCGACAGCCCACGAGCAGTACTTC. Translation gives CASSSTAHEQYF.

The chain recombines TRBV7-8 with TRBJ1-5; TRBD1 agrees at 9 bases. In germline, CDR1 is SGHVS, CDR2 FQNEAQ. V was pared by 5 bases and J by 6 bases, with 11 bases of the junction left unmatched. The CDR3 has 16 residues. Here the CDR3 DNA reads TGTGCCAGCAGCGAGGAACAGGGGGCGCCCAGTCAGCCCCAGCATTTT. Protein: CASSEEQGAPSQPQHF. The full variable domain, with the rest looked up from reference TRBV7-8 and TRBJ1-5, is GAGVSQSPRYKVAKRGQDVALRCDPISGHVSLFWYQQALGQGPEFLTYFQNEAQLDKSGLPSDRFFAERPEGSVSTLKIQRTQQEDSAVYLCASSEEQGAPSQPQHFGDGTRLSIL.

V is TRBV19 and J is TRBJ2-6, with 7 bases lining up with TRBD2. The trim removed 7 bases at V and 2 bases at J, leaving 2 bases unmatched. The CDR3 length is 14 residues. Germline-derived CDR1 and CDR2 are LNHDA and SQIVND (reference sequence). The CDR3 sequence: CASNAGAGANVLTF. CDR3 coding DNA: TGTGCCAGTAACGCGGGGGCTGGGGCCAACGTCCTGACTTTC.

V usage is TRBV7-6 and J usage is TRBJ2-1; D ambiguous. V dropped 5 bases and J dropped 0 bases, with 17 bases sitting between them. This CDR3 comprises 17 residues. Looked up from germline, CDR1 is SGHVS and CDR2 is FNYEAQ. CDR3 protein: CASSLRAVPSSYNEQFF. The CDR3 DNA reads TGTGCCAGCAGCCTCCGGGCAGTTCCTAGCTCCTACAATGAGCAGTTCTTC.

The gene calls are TRBV5-1 and TRBJ2-7; no firm D call. The CDR3 sequence is 14 residues long. The germline V gene has CDR1 SGHRS and CDR2 YFSETQ. Trimming stripped 2 bases from V and 0 bases from J, with 9 bases between. CDR3 DNA: TGCGCCAGCAGCTTTATTTCGGGCTCCTACGAGCAGTACTTC. Residues: CASSFISGSYEQYF.

V usage is TRBV15 and J usage is TRBJ2-7; 10 bases agree with TRBD2. Germline V gene data show CDR1 as LNHNV and CDR2 as YYDKDF (reference sequence). J gave up 1 base and V 6 bases, and 3 bases lay outside the gene matches. This CDR3 has 14 residues. CDR3 region: CATRRTSGSYEQYF. In DNA form, the CDR3 reads TGTGCCACCAGGAGGACTAGCGGTTCCTACGAGCAGTACTTC.

The chain employs TRBV27 and TRBJ2-1; a possible D gene is TRBD2 (5 bases). Germline loops: CDR1 MNHEY, CDR2 SMNVEV (reference sequence). The CDR3 runs to 14 residues. V dropped 4 bases and J dropped 1 base, with 8 bases sitting between them. The CDR3 DNA sequence: TGTGCCAGCAGTTCTTGGAGGTCCTACAATGAGCAGTTCTTC. Translation: CASSSWRSYNEQFF.

This clone was found once. V usage is TRBV28 and J usage is TRBJ1-6, with D hard to call. Trimming took off 3 bases at V and 8 bases at J, with 14 bases between the two ends. Germline V lookup: CDR1 MDHEN, CDR2 SYDVKM. CDR3 length: 15 amino acids. In nucleotides, the CDR3 is TGTGCCAGCAGTTTGCCAGGTAGACGAGATTCACCCCTCCACTTT. Translation gives CASSLPGRRDSPLHF.

This chain uses TRBV11-2 with TRBJ2-7, with D unclear. Trimming took off 1 base at V and 3 bases at J, with 7 bases between the two ends. The germline CDR1 and CDR2 sequences are SGHAT and FQNNGV. The CDR3 spans 13 residues. This CDR3 reads CASSLGWVYEQYF. CDR3 DNA: TGTGCCAGCAGCTTAGGGTGGGTCTACGAGCAGTACTTC.

The chain combines TRBV13 with TRBJ2-2; no definite D call. The CDR3 is 11 residues long. The V gene lost 5 bases and the J gene lost 6 bases, with 4 bases spanning the gap. The germline V gene encodes CDR1 PRHDT and CDR2 FYEKMQ (reference sequence). The CDR3 loop reads CASSQAGELFF. In nucleotides, the CDR3 is TGTGCCAGCAGCCAAGCCGGGGAGCTGTTTTTT.

The chain recombines TRBV7-6 with TRBJ2-7, with 11 bases matching TRBD2. V was clipped by 4 bases and J by 1 base; unmatched bases: 3. This CDR3 spans 15 amino acids. Germline V gives CDR1 SGHVS, CDR2 FNYEAQ. For the CDR3, the DNA is TGTGCCAGCAGCTCCATAGCGGGAGGGTCCTACGAGCAGTACTTC. Residues: CASSSIAGGSYEQYF. Drawing the rest from reference TRBV7-6 and TRBJ2-7, the complete variable domain is GAGVSQSPRYKVTKRGQDVALRCDPISGHVSLYWYRQALGQGPEFLTYFNYEAQQDKSGLPNDRFSAERPEGSISTLTIQRTEQRDSAMYRCASSSIAGGSYEQYFGPGTRLTVT.

The chain carries TRBV10-2 and TRBJ2-7, with 9 bases lining up with TRBD1. V shed 3 bases, J shed 2 bases, and the junction held 8 bases outside the gene matches. This CDR3 comprises 16 residues. Germline V gene data show CDR1 as WSHSY and CDR2 as SAAADI. This CDR3 is CASSDYGQGSAYEQYF. CDR3 in DNA: TGCGCCAGCAGTGACTACGGACAGGGGTCGGCCTACGAGCAGTACTTC.

The V gene is TRBV5-1, the J gene TRBJ2-5; 11 bases map to TRBD2. The CDR3 contains 15 residues. Germline V gives CDR1 SGHRS, CDR2 YFSETQ. V trimming: 6 bases; J trimming: 0 bases; junction bases outside the gene matches: 4. The CDR3: CASKPSGGNQETQYF. CDR3 nucleotides: TGCGCCAGCAAACCTAGCGGGGGGAACCAAGAGACCCAGTACTTC.

The rearrangement joins TRBV19 to TRBJ2-2; 8 nucleotides align to TRBD1. There are 16 residues in the CDR3. V was pared by 5 bases and J by 3 bases, with 8 bases of the junction left unmatched. Germline-derived CDR1 and CDR2 are LNHDA and SQIVND (reference sequence). CDR3 bases: TGTGCCAGTAGTGGCTGGACAGGGAGTTACACCGGGGAGCTGTTTTTT. Encoded protein: CASSGWTGSYTGELFF.

The chain uses TRBV6-7 and TRBJ2-7; weak D call: TRBD1 (5 bases). TRBV6-7 is an ORF, with its function uncertain. V was clipped by 2 bases and J by 0 bases, with 8 bases between them. This CDR3 region has 14 residues. The CDR3 region is CASSYGAYSYEQYF. The CDR3 DNA follows: TGTGCCAGCAGTTACGGGGCATACTCCTACGAGCAGTACTTC.